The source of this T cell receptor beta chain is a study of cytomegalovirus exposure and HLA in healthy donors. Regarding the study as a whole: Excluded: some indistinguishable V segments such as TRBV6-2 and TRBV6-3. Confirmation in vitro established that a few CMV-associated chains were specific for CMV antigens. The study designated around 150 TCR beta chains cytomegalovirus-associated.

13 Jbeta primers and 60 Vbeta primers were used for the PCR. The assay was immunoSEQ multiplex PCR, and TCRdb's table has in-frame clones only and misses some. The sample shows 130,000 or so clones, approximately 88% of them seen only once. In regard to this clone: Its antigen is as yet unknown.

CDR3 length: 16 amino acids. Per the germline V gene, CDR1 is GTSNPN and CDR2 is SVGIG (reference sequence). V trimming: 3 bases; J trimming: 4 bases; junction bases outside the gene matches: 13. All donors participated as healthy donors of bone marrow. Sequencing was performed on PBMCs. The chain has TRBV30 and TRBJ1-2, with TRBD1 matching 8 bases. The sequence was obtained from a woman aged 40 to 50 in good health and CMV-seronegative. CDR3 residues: CAWRPQAAGGVYGYTF. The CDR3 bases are TGTGCCTGGAGACCCCAGGCGGCAGGGGGCGTCTATGGCTACACCTTC.